The present T cell receptor beta chain was sequenced within a study of T cells in Graves' hyperthyroidism and ophthalmopathy. V was clipped by 5 bases and J by 7 bases; unmatched bases: 4. The CDR3 has 13 amino acids. Germline CDR1 DFQATT, CDR2 SNEGSKA (reference sequence). TCR beta CDR3 sequences were amplified from RNA transcripts. The TCR CDR3 first-round RT-PCR relied on the HTBI primer set. MiXCR, applied by TCRdb to the multiplex PCR reads, yields one record per CDR3 protein. The sample includes about 560,000 distinct CDR3 sequences, about a sixth of them seen just once. The hyperthyroidism patients had all been newly diagnosed, and their disease duration was under 2 months. Their ages ranged from 18 to 65 years. This clonotype was recorded at least ten times.

This TCR came from a young woman with Graves' hyperthyroidism. The sequenced sample was blood. The V gene is TRBV20-1, the J gene TRBJ1-5; 11 bases fit TRBD1. The CDR3 here is CSARDRGNQPQHF. For the CDR3, the DNA is TGCAGTGCTCGGGACAGGGGGAACCAGCCCCAGCATTTT.